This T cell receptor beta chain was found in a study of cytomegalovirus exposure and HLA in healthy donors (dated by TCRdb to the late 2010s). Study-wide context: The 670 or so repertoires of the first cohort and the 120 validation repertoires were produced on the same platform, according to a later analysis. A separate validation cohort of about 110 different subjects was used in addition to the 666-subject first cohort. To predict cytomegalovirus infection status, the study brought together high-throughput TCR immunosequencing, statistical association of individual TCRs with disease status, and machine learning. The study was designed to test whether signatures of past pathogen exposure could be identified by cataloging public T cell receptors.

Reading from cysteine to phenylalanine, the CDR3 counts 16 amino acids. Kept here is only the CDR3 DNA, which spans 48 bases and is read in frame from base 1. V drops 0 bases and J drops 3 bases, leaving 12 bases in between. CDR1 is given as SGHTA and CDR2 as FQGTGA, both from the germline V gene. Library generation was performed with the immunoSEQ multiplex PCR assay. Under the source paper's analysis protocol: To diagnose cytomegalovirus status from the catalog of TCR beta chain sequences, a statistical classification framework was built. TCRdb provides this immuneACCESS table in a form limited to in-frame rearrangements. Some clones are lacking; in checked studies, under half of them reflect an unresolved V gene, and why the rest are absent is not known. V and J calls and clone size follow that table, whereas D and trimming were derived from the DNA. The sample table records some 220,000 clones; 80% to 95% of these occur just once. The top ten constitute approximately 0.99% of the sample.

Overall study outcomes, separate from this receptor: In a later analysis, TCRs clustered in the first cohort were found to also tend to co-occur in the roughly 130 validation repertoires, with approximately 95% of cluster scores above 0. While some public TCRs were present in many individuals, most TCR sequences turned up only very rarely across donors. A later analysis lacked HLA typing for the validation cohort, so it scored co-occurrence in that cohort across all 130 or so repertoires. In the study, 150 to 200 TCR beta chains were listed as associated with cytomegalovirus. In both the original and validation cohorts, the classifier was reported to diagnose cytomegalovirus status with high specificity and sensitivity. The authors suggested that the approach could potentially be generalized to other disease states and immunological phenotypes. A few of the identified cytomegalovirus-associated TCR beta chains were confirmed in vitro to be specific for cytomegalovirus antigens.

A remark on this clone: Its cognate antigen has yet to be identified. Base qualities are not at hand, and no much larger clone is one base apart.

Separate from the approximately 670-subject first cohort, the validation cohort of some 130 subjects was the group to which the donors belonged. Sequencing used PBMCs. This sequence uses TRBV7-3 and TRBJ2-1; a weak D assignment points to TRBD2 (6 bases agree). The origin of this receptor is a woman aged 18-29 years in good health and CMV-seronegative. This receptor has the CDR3 CASSLTRRDRYNEQFF. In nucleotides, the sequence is TGTGCCAGCAGCTTAACTAGGCGGGACCGCTACAATGAGCAGTTCTTC.